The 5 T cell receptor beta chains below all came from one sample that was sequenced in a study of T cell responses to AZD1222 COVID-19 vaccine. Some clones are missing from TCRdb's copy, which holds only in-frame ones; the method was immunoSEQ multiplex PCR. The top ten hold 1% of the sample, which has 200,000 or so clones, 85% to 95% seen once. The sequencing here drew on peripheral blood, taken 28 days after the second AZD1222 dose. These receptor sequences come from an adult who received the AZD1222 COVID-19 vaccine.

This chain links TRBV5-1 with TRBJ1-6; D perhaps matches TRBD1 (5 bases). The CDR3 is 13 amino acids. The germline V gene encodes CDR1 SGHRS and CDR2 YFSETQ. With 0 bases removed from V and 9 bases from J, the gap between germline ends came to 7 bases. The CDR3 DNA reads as TGCGCCAGCAGCTTGGCGGGACTTTCACCCCTCCACTTT. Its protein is CASSLAGLSPLHF.

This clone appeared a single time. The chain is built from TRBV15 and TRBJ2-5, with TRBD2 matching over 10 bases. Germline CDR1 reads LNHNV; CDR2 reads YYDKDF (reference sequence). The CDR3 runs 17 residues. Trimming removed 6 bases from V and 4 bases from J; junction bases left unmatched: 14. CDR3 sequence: CATSSGAASGGSETQYF. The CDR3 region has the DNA TGTGCCACCAGTTCCGGGGCGGCTAGCGGGGGATCAGAGACCCAGTACTTC.

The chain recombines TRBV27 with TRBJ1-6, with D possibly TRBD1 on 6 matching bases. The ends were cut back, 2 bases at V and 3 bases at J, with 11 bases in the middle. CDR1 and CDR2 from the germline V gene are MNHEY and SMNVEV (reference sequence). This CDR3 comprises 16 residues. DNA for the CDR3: TGTGCCAGCAGTTTAACGACAGGTTTCTATAATTCACCCCTCCACTTT. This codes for CASSLTTGFYNSPLHF.

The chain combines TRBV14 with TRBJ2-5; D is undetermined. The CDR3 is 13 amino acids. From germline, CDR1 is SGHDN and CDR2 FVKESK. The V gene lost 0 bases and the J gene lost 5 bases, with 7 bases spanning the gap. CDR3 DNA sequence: TGTGCCAGCAGCCAAGAAAGGGCGGAGACCCAGTACTTC. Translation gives CASSQERAETQYF. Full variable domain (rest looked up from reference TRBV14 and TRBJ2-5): EAGVTQFPSHSVIEKGQTVTLRCDPISGHDNLYWYRRVMGKEIKFLLHFVKESKQDESGMPNNRFLAERTGGTYSTLKVQPAELEDSGVYFCASSQERAETQYFGPGTRLLVL.

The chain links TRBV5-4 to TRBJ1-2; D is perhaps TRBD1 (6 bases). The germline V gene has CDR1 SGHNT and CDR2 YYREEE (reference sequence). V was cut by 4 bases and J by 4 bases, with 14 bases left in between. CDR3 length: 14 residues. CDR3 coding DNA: TGTGCCAGCAGCCCACAGGGTGGAAGCTATGGCTACACCTTC. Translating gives CASSPQGGSYGYTF.